A selection of T cell receptor beta chains follows, all from one sample in a study of blood T cell repertoires in COVID-19. The data were produced by immunoSEQ multiplex PCR, yet TCRdb's version contains in-frame clones alone and is incomplete. The data show 250,000 to 300,000 clones, with 88% seen just once and around 2% held by the top ten. Sequenced input: PBMCs or T cells enriched from blood (not recorded which). These TCRs come from a woman aged 55-69 years in a cohort exposed to, infected with or recovered from COVID-19 (not recorded which). Each CDR3 is given with its conserved first and last residue. D genes are given only for firm matches. Rows may omit the clone size; those that give it use once, few, many or a size class.

v_gene: TRBV4-1; j_gene: TRBJ1-2; abundance: -; d_gene: TRBD1; len: 17; CDR3aa: CASSQDRGTGAAYGYTF; CDR3nt: TGCGCCAGCAGCCAAGATCGGGGGACAGGGGCCGCCTATGGCTACACCTTC
v_gene: TRBV2; j_gene: TRBJ1-2; abundance: -; d_gene: TRBD1; len: 13; CDR3aa: CASTTTGTYGYTF; CDR3nt: TGTGCCAGCACCACGACAGGGACCTATGGCTACACCTTC
v_gene: TRBV27; j_gene: TRBJ2-7; abundance: -; d_gene: -; len: 14; CDR3aa: CASSLKSFSYEQYF; CDR3nt: TGTGCCAGCAGTTTAAAATCTTTCTCCTACGAGCAGTACTTC
v_gene: TRBV27; j_gene: TRBJ2-7; abundance: -; d_gene: -; len: 13; CDR3aa: CASSYRVDYEQYF; CDR3nt: TGTGCCAGCAGCTACAGGGTGGACTACGAGCAGTACTTC
v_gene: TRBV9; j_gene: TRBJ2-7; abundance: -; d_gene: TRBD2; len: 19; CDR3aa: CASSVAPEIAGGEGYEQYF; CDR3nt: TGTGCCAGCAGCGTAGCCCCCGAGATAGCGGGAGGAGAAGGCTACGAGCAGTACTTC
v_gene: TRBV28; j_gene: TRBJ2-1; abundance: -; d_gene: TRBD2; len: 15; CDR3aa: CASSLAQRGLNEQFF; CDR3nt: TGTGCCAGCAGTTTAGCCCAGCGGGGCTTGAATGAGCAGTTCTTC
v_gene: TRBV5-4; j_gene: TRBJ1-2; abundance: -; d_gene: -; len: 14; CDR3aa: CASSFQGTNYGYTF; CDR3nt: TGTGCCAGCAGCTTTCAGGGTACTAACTATGGCTACACCTTC
v_gene: TRBV3-1/TRBV3-2; j_gene: TRBJ2-3; abundance: -; d_gene: -; len: 12; CDR3aa: CASSQDGHRQYF; CDR3nt: TGTGCCAGCAGCCAAGATGGGCACCGCCAGTATTTT
v_gene: TRBV9; j_gene: TRBJ2-7; abundance: -; d_gene: TRBD2; len: 18; CDR3aa: CASSVGLAGGLLSYEQYF; CDR3nt: TGTGCCAGCAGCGTGGGGCTAGCGGGAGGTCTCCTCTCCTACGAGCAGTACTTC
v_gene: TRBV11-2; j_gene: TRBJ2-7; abundance: -; d_gene: TRBD2; len: 15; CDR3aa: CASSPGTSGRREQYF; CDR3nt: TGTGCCAGCAGCCCCGGGACTAGCGGGAGGAGGGAGCAGTACTTC
v_gene: TRBV6-1; j_gene: TRBJ1-2; abundance: -; d_gene: -; len: 13; CDR3aa: CASSEGGSYGYTF; CDR3nt: TGTGCCAGCAGTGAAGGTGGCAGCTATGGCTACACCTTC
v_gene: TRBV10-2; j_gene: TRBJ2-7; abundance: -; d_gene: -; len: 12; CDR3aa: CASSPTLAEQYF; CDR3nt: TGCGCCAGCAGTCCCACCTTAGCCGAGCAGTACTTC
v_gene: TRBV11-2; j_gene: TRBJ2-1; abundance: -; d_gene: -; len: 18; CDR3aa: CASSLRQPAARTNNEQFF; CDR3nt: TGTGCCAGCAGCTTACGGCAGCCTGCGGCCCGAACAAACAATGAGCAGTTCTTC
v_gene: TRBV2; j_gene: TRBJ1-6; abundance: -; d_gene: TRBD1; len: 14; CDR3aa: CASAGQGTNSPLHF; CDR3nt: TGTGCCAGCGCTGGACAGGGGACAAATTCACCCCTCCACTTT
v_gene: TRBV4-1; j_gene: TRBJ2-3; abundance: -; d_gene: TRBD2; len: 16; CDR3aa: CASSERAGGSTDTQYF; CDR3nt: TGCGCCAGCAGCGAACGAGCGGGAGGGAGCACAGATACGCAGTATTTT
v_gene: TRBV27; j_gene: TRBJ2-1; abundance: -; d_gene: TRBD2; len: 16; CDR3aa: CASSLWSGRVYNEQFF; CDR3nt: TGTGCCAGCAGTTTATGGTCCGGGAGGGTCTACAATGAGCAGTTCTTC
v_gene: TRBV28; j_gene: TRBJ2-1; abundance: few; d_gene: -; len: 16; CDR3aa: CASSLLTGTRPDEQFF; CDR3nt: TGTGCCAGCAGTTTATTGACCGGGACTCGGCCCGATGAGCAGTTCTTC
v_gene: TRBV10-2; j_gene: TRBJ2-7; abundance: -; d_gene: TRBD1; len: 17; CDR3aa: CASSDPPPGQGAYEQYF; CDR3nt: TGCGCCAGCAGTGACCCTCCTCCGGGACAGGGGGCCTACGAGCAGTACTTC
v_gene: TRBV18; j_gene: TRBJ2-6; abundance: -; d_gene: -; len: 15; CDR3aa: CASSPASSGANVLTF; CDR3nt: TGTGCCAGCTCACCAGCGAGCTCTGGGGCCAACGTCCTGACTTTC
v_gene: TRBV18; j_gene: TRBJ2-1; abundance: -; d_gene: TRBD2; len: 16; CDR3aa: CASSLYQAGGPDEQFF; CDR3nt: TGTGCCAGCTCACTGTACCAGGCGGGAGGGCCCGATGAGCAGTTCTTC
v_gene: TRBV7-6; j_gene: TRBJ2-1; abundance: -; d_gene: TRBD1; len: 17; CDR3aa: CASSLSTGGALVGEQFF; CDR3nt: TGTGCCAGCAGCTTAAGCACAGGGGGCGCCCTAGTAGGTGAGCAGTTCTTC
v_gene: TRBV7-8; j_gene: TRBJ2-7; abundance: -; d_gene: TRBD1; len: 14; CDR3aa: CASSPTQAGTDRPF; CDR3nt: TGTGCCAGCAGCCCAACACAGGCCGGGACAGACCGTCCGTTC
v_gene: TRBV28; j_gene: TRBJ1-1; abundance: -; d_gene: TRBD1; len: 16; CDR3aa: CASAEQTGKLVTEAFF; CDR3nt: TGTGCCAGCGCGGAGCAGACAGGGAAATTGGTCACTGAAGCTTTCTTT
v_gene: TRBV18; j_gene: TRBJ2-5; abundance: -; d_gene: -; len: 14; CDR3aa: CASSPTYGQETQYF; CDR3nt: TGTGCCAGCTCACCAACGTACGGTCAAGAGACCCAGTACTTC
v_gene: TRBV2; j_gene: TRBJ2-1; abundance: -; d_gene: -; len: 14; CDR3aa: CASSEGRMSNEQFF; CDR3nt: TGTGCCAGCAGTGAAGGGAGAATGTCCAATGAGCAGTTCTTC
v_gene: TRBV5-4; j_gene: TRBJ2-2; abundance: -; d_gene: TRBD1; len: 15; CDR3aa: CASSPDRGPTGELFF; CDR3nt: TGTGCCAGCAGTCCGGACAGGGGCCCCACCGGGGAGCTGTTTTTT
v_gene: TRBV21-1; j_gene: TRBJ1-5; abundance: -; d_gene: -; len: 19; CDR3aa: CASSRSPGQGTISNQPQHF; CDR3nt: TGTGCCAGCAGCAGATCACCGGGACAGGGCACCATTAGCAATCAGCCCCAGCATTTT
v_gene: TRBV11-2; j_gene: TRBJ2-3; abundance: -; d_gene: TRBD2; len: 15; CDR3aa: CASRRTSVSTDTQYF; CDR3nt: TGTGCCAGCAGACGCACTAGCGTTAGCACAGATACGCAGTATTTT
v_gene: TRBV2; j_gene: TRBJ2-7; abundance: -; d_gene: -; len: 15; CDR3aa: CASSERLVSSYEQYF; CDR3nt: TGTGCCAGCAGTGAACGACTAGTTAGCTCCTACGAGCAGTACTTC
v_gene: TRBV6-5; j_gene: TRBJ2-1; abundance: -; d_gene: TRBD1; len: 13; CDR3aa: CASRRQGADEQFF; CDR3nt: TGTGCCAGCAGGCGACAGGGTGCGGATGAGCAGTTCTTC
v_gene: TRBV6-5; j_gene: TRBJ1-3; abundance: -; d_gene: -; len: 16; CDR3aa: CASSYGRTLSGNTIYF; CDR3nt: TGTGCCAGCAGTTACGGTCGGACACTCTCTGGAAACACCATATATTTT
v_gene: TRBV6-1; j_gene: TRBJ2-7; abundance: many; d_gene: TRBD1; len: 14; CDR3aa: CASSEGAGGYEQYF; CDR3nt: TGTGCCAGCAGTGAAGGGGCAGGGGGCTACGAGCAGTACTTC
v_gene: TRBV27; j_gene: TRBJ1-5; abundance: -; d_gene: -; len: 14; CDR3aa: CASRRVGQRQPQHF; CDR3nt: TGTGCCAGCAGGAGGGTAGGGCAGCGTCAGCCCCAGCATTTT
v_gene: TRBV28; j_gene: TRBJ1-1; abundance: -; d_gene: -; len: 14; CDR3aa: CASSLGSLNTEAFF; CDR3nt: TGTGCCAGCAGTTTGGGCAGTTTGAACACTGAAGCTTTCTTT
v_gene: TRBV2; j_gene: TRBJ2-1; abundance: -; d_gene: TRBD2; len: 16; CDR3aa: CASRDTTSGRAYEQFF; CDR3nt: TGTGCCAGCAGGGATACTACTAGCGGGAGGGCCTATGAGCAGTTCTTC
v_gene: TRBV7-9; j_gene: TRBJ2-5; abundance: -; d_gene: TRBD2; len: 14; CDR3aa: CASSPGTNQETQYF; CDR3nt: TGTGCCAGCAGCCCGGGGACTAACCAAGAGACCCAGTACTTC
v_gene: TRBV27; j_gene: TRBJ1-6; abundance: -; d_gene: TRBD1; len: 16; CDR3aa: CASSFARGTYNSPLHF; CDR3nt: TGTGCCAGCAGTTTTGCCAGGGGGACCTATAATTCACCCCTCCACTTT
v_gene: TRBV29-1; j_gene: TRBJ2-2; abundance: -; d_gene: -; len: 14; CDR3aa: CSVEAGVGTGELFF; CDR3nt: TGCAGCGTTGAAGCGGGGGTCGGTACCGGGGAGCTGTTTTTT
v_gene: TRBV27; j_gene: TRBJ2-7; abundance: -; d_gene: TRBD1; len: 20; CDR3aa: CASSPRPRTGEDSFYSEQYF; CDR3nt: TGTGCCAGCAGTCCCCGGCCTAGGACAGGGGAGGATAGTTTCTACTCCGAGCAGTACTTC
v_gene: TRBV7-8; j_gene: TRBJ2-1; abundance: -; d_gene: -; len: 14; CDR3aa: CASSLREFRHEQFF; CDR3nt: TGTGCCAGCAGCTTACGGGAGTTTCGCCATGAGCAGTTCTTC
v_gene: TRBV2; j_gene: TRBJ1-5; abundance: once; d_gene: TRBD1; len: 15; CDR3aa: CASSEGTGGNQPQHF; CDR3nt: TGTGCCAGCAGTGAGGGGACAGGGGGTAATCAGCCCCAGCATTTT
v_gene: TRBV7-3; j_gene: TRBJ1-6; abundance: -; d_gene: TRBD1; len: 14; CDR3aa: CASSRGQLNSPLHF; CDR3nt: TGTGCCAGCAGCCGGGGACAGCTGAATTCACCCCTCCACTTT
v_gene: TRBV7-9; j_gene: TRBJ1-3; abundance: -; d_gene: -; len: 14; CDR3aa: CASSLSVSGNTIYF; CDR3nt: TGTGCCAGCAGCTTGTCAGTCTCTGGAAACACCATATATTTT
v_gene: TRBV29-1; j_gene: TRBJ1-2; abundance: -; d_gene: -; len: 12; CDR3aa: CSVQAPTYGYTF; CDR3nt: TGCAGCGTTCAGGCTCCGACCTATGGCTACACCTTC
v_gene: TRBV27; j_gene: TRBJ2-7; abundance: -; d_gene: TRBD1; len: 13; CDR3aa: CASSAGQAYEQYF; CDR3nt: TGTGCCAGCAGTGCCGGACAGGCCTACGAGCAGTACTTC
v_gene: TRBV5-1; j_gene: TRBJ2-1; abundance: -; d_gene: TRBD1; len: 18; CDR3aa: CASYPGTAVISSYNEQFF; CDR3nt: TGCGCCAGCTACCCCGGGACAGCGGTAATTAGCTCCTACAATGAGCAGTTCTTC
v_gene: TRBV7-8; j_gene: TRBJ1-1; abundance: -; d_gene: TRBD1; len: 13; CDR3aa: CASSLVGRGQAFF; CDR3nt: TGTGCCAGCAGCCTGGTGGGCAGGGGGCAGGCTTTCTTT
v_gene: TRBV5-4; j_gene: TRBJ2-5; abundance: -; d_gene: TRBD2; len: 13; CDR3aa: CASRGGKGETQYF; CDR3nt: TGTGCCAGCAGGGGGGGGAAGGGAGAGACCCAGTACTTC
v_gene: TRBV5-7; j_gene: TRBJ1-2; abundance: -; d_gene: -; len: 13; CDR3aa: CASSLDGRGGYTF; CDR3nt: TGTGCCAGCAGCTTGGATGGGAGGGGTGGCTACACCTTC
v_gene: TRBV7-9; j_gene: TRBJ2-7; abundance: -; d_gene: TRBD2; len: 15; CDR3aa: CASSLFVGRAYEQYF; CDR3nt: TGTGCCAGCAGCTTATTTGTTGGGAGGGCCTACGAGCAGTACTTC
v_gene: TRBV9; j_gene: TRBJ2-1; abundance: -; d_gene: TRBD2; len: 18; CDR3aa: CASSVLAGGTTLYNEQFF; CDR3nt: TGTGCCAGCAGCGTACTAGCGGGAGGGACGACCCTTTACAATGAGCAGTTCTTC
v_gene: TRBV7-8; j_gene: TRBJ1-3; abundance: few; d_gene: -; len: 15; CDR3aa: CASSLEAATGNTIYF; CDR3nt: TGTGCCAGCAGCTTAGAAGCAGCGACTGGAAACACCATATATTTT
v_gene: TRBV18; j_gene: TRBJ2-1; abundance: -; d_gene: -; len: 15; CDR3aa: CASSLSGPSYNEQFF; CDR3nt: TGTGCCAGCTCACTTAGCGGTCCTTCCTACAATGAGCAGTTCTTC
v_gene: TRBV28; j_gene: TRBJ2-7; abundance: once; d_gene: TRBD2; len: 14; CDR3aa: CASTEAGGVREQYF; CDR3nt: TGTGCCAGCACAGAAGCGGGAGGGGTGCGCGAGCAGTACTTC
v_gene: TRBV16; j_gene: TRBJ2-2; abundance: -; d_gene: TRBD1; len: 17; CDR3aa: CASSHIGTGTNTGELFF; CDR3nt: TGTGCCAGCAGCCACATCGGGACAGGGACTAACACCGGGGAGCTGTTTTTT